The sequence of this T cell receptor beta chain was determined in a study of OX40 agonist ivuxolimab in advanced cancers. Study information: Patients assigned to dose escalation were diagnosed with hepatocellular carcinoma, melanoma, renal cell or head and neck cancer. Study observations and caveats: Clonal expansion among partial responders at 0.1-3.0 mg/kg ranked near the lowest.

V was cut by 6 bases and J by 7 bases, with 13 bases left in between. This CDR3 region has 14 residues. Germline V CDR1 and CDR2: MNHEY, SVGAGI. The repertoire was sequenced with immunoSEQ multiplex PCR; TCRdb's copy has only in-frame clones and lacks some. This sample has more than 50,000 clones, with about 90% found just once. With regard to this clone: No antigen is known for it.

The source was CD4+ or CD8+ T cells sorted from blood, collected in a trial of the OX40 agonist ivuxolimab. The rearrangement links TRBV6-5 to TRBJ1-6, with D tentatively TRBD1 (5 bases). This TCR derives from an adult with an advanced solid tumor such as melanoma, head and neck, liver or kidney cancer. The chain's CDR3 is CASRADSGNSPLHF. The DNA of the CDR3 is TGTGCCAGCAGAGCAGACAGCGGGAATTCACCCCTCCACTTT.